The 16 T cell receptor beta chains presented below share a single source sample, sequenced in a study of technical replicates of blood from a handful of donors. Here immunoSEQ multiplex PCR was the method, and the copy in TCRdb shows in-frame clones only, minus some. The data show about 62,000 clones, with around nine tenths seen just once and around 4.9% held by the top ten. Specimen: PBMCs. These receptors were taken from a human donor in good health. Some clones in this sample may be carry-over from other donors' samples.

This CDR3 reads CASSQKTGTYGYTF. For the CDR3, the DNA is TGTGCCAGCAGCCAAAAGACGGGAACTTATGGCTACACCTTC. The V gene is TRBV5-4, the J gene TRBJ1-2, with D unclear. Per germline, CDR1 SGHNT and CDR2 YYREEE (reference sequence). The ends were cut back, 4 bases at V and 5 bases at J, with 15 bases in the middle. The CDR3 length is 14 residues.

The chain employs TRBV2 and TRBJ2-1; 7 nucleotides line up with TRBD1. Unmatched junction bases numbered 3, after V lost 5 bases and J lost 5 bases. There are 13 residues in the CDR3. Germline CDR1 and CDR2: SNHLY and FYNNEI. Here the CDR3 reads CASSPGTDNEQFF. Here the CDR3 DNA reads TGTGCCAGCAGTCCCGGGACAGACAATGAGCAGTTCTTC.

The chain recombines TRBV18 with TRBJ2-1; 7 nucleotides align to TRBD2. From germline, CDR1 is KGHSH and CDR2 LQKENI. The CDR3 totals 15 residues. With 6 bases clipped from V and 12 bases from J, the junction kept 17 bases outside the gene matches. The CDR3 region is CASSPTSRAASGQFF. Written as DNA, the CDR3 is TGTGCCAGCTCTCCGACTAGCAGGGCCGCCAGTGGGCAGTTCTTC.

This chain connects TRBV7-9 to TRBJ2-2; no clear D gene. V lost 5 bases and J lost 6, with 10 bases in between. CDR1 and CDR2 from the germline V gene are SEHNR and FQNEAQ (reference sequence). The CDR3 sequence is 13 residues long. The chain's CDR3 is CASSPNGAGELFF. CDR3 sequence (DNA): TGTGCCAGCAGCCCAAACGGAGCCGGGGAGCTGTTTTTT.

This sequence joins TRBV1 and TRBJ2-7; no DNA check was done on the table's D call, TRBD2. TRBV1 is classified as a pseudogene. The CDR3 contains 15 residues. The CDR3 reads CTSSQEASGGYEQYF. CDR3 nucleotides: TGCACCAGCAGCCAAGAAGCTAGCGGGGGGTACGAGCAGTACTTC.

V is TRBV18 and J is TRBJ2-2, with TRBD2 matching over 10 bases. The V and J ends lost 7 bases and 4 bases, in that order; junction bases with no gene match: 9. Germline V lookup: CDR1 KGHSH, CDR2 LQKENI. The CDR3 has 16 amino acids. The CDR3 is CASYGLAESGTGELFF. The CDR3 bases are TGTGCCAGCTACGGACTAGCGGAGTCGGGCACCGGGGAGCTGTTTTTT.

The chain is built from TRBV7-2 and TRBJ1-2, with a weak D call TRBD1 (6 bases). Trimming cost V 7 bases and J 8 bases, with 17 bases left between them. The CDR3 runs 13 residues. Germline-derived CDR1 and CDR2 are SGHTA and FQGNSA. CDR3 residues: CASIPPGGGGYTF. The CDR3 nucleotides read TGTGCCAGCATCCCCCCGGGGGGGGGCGGCTACACCTTC.

The chain uses TRBV30 and TRBJ1-5; 10 positions match TRBD1. Trimming took 3 bases from V and 0 from J; bases not matched to a gene: 11. The germline V gene encodes CDR1 GTSNPN and CDR2 SVGIG (reference sequence). The CDR3 covers 18 residues. CDR3 in amino acids: CAWRRTGTGEASNQPQHF. DNA of the CDR3: TGTGCCTGGAGACGGACCGGGACAGGGGAAGCTAGCAATCAGCCCCAGCATTTT.

The gene calls are TRBV13 and TRBJ2-3; 12 positions match TRBD2. The CDR3 contains 16 residues. Germline trimming cut 5 bases from V and 5 bases from J; bases unmatched to any gene: 8. CDR1 and CDR2 (germline): PRHDT, FYEKMQ (reference sequence). CDR3 residues: CASSDRTSGIEDTQYF. In nucleotides, the CDR3 is TGTGCCAGCAGCGACAGGACTAGCGGGATTGAAGATACGCAGTATTTT.

A single count supports this clone. This rearrangement joins TRBV7-9 to TRBJ2-1; 10 bases map to TRBD2. Germline V gene sequence: CDR1 SEHNR, CDR2 FQNEAQ (reference sequence). The CDR3 has 17 residues. V shed 5 bases, J shed 4 bases, and the junction held 11 bases outside the gene matches. The CDR3 is CASSTRGGLAPYNEQFF. The CDR3, as DNA: TGTGCCAGCAGCACTAGAGGGGGACTAGCGCCGTACAATGAGCAGTTCTTC.

V is TRBV7-3 and J is TRBJ2-1; 9 bases are shared with TRBD2. Germline V CDR1 and CDR2: SGHTA, FQGTGA. The CDR3 totals 15 residues. Germline trimming cut 6 bases from V and 7 bases from J; bases unmatched to any gene: 10. CDR3 amino acids: CASSLPGTSRNEQFF. CDR3 bases: TGTGCCAGCAGTTTGCCTGGGACTAGCCGGAATGAGCAGTTCTTC.

The V gene is TRBV18, the J gene TRBJ1-1, with D unresolved. Trimming cost V 5 bases and J 4 bases, with 14 bases left between them. Germline CDR1 and CDR2: KGHSH and LQKENI. This CDR3 has 14 amino acids. CDR3 region: CASSKSEAATEAFF. CDR3 DNA sequence: TGTGCCAGCTCAAAATCGGAGGCGGCCACTGAAGCTTTCTTT.

This CDR3 reads CATSRGGAPEAFF. The CDR3, as DNA: TGTGCCACCAGCAGGGGGGGGGCCCCTGAAGCTTTCTTT. The chain recombines TRBV15 with TRBJ1-1, with a weak D call TRBD1 (6 bases). V was shortened by 3 bases and J by 6 bases, with 11 bases between the two germline ends. This CDR3 has 13 amino acids. CDR1 and CDR2 from the germline V gene are LNHNV and YYDKDF (reference sequence).

The rearrangement uses TRBV10-3 and TRBJ2-3; 15 bases match TRBD2. V was clipped by 0 bases and J by 5 bases; unmatched bases: 3. Germline-derived CDR1 and CDR2 are ENHRY and SYGVKD. CDR3 size: 17 residues. The CDR3 is CAISESGLAGGQDTQYF. The CDR3 DNA follows: TGTGCCATCAGTGAGTCGGGACTAGCGGGGGGTCAAGATACGCAGTATTTT.

The chain links TRBV19 to TRBJ2-5; 8 bases fit TRBD1. CDR1 and CDR2 (germline): LNHDA, SQIVND (reference sequence). The CDR3 length is 15 residues. V shed 5 bases, J shed 5 bases, and the junction held 10 bases outside the gene matches. CDR3 sequence reads: CASSDGQGLWETQYF. The CDR3 DNA reads TGTGCCAGTAGTGACGGACAGGGTCTCTGGGAGACCCAGTACTTC.

The chain has TRBV27 and TRBJ2-7, with D maybe TRBD2 (5 bases). Germline lookup yields CDR1 MNHEY and CDR2 SMNVEV (reference sequence). The CDR3 consists of 13 residues. V was pared by 7 bases and J by 5 bases, with 15 bases between. CDR3: CASNLTSEDEQYF. CDR3 DNA sequence: TGTGCCAGCAACCTAACTAGTGAGGACGAGCAGTACTTC.